Presented here are 10 T cell receptor beta chains from one specimen sequenced in a study of blood T cell repertoires in COVID-19. Profiling relied on immunoSEQ multiplex PCR, and the TCRdb table lists in-frame clones only, not all of them. The table shows approximately 240,000 clones, with roughly nine tenths occurring only once. Sequenced input: PBMCs or T cells enriched from blood (not recorded which). Receptors originate from a woman in her thirties with acute COVID-19.

This chain joins TRBV10-3 and TRBJ2-3; TRBD1 aligns across 7 bases. V shed 0 bases and J 5 bases; nucleotides not matched to a gene: 8. Per germline, CDR1 ENHRY and CDR2 SYGVKD. The CDR3 sequence is 16 residues long. CDR3 in DNA: TGTGCCATCAGTGAGTCCGCTGGCAGGGGGAGAGATACGCAGTATTTT. This gives the protein CAISESAGRGRDTQYF.

This rearrangement joins TRBV9 to TRBJ2-1; D is perhaps TRBD2 (5 bases). This CDR3 is 14 amino acids long. Per the germline V gene, CDR1 is SGDLS and CDR2 is YYNGEE. V was cut by 3 bases and J by 6 bases, with 13 bases left in between. CDR3 sequence (DNA): TGTGCCAGCAGCGGGGGAGAATCTCGCAATGAGCAGTTCTTC. Its translation: CASSGGESRNEQFF.

The J gene is TRBJ2-7, the V gene TRBV5-4; 8 positions match TRBD2. The CDR3 runs 15 residues. CDR1 and CDR2 from the germline V gene are SGHNT and YYREEE (reference sequence). The J segment lost 5 bases and the V segment lost 4 bases, leaving 11 bases of the junction unmatched. For the CDR3, the DNA is TGTGCCAGCAGCCACCGGGGGGGGGCTGGCCACGAGCAGTACTTC. Protein sequence: CASSHRGGAGHEQYF.

This clone was counted between two and nine times. This chain links TRBV6-6 with TRBJ2-5; 10 bases match TRBD2. Germline CDR1 reads MNHNY; CDR2 reads SVGAGI (reference sequence). The junction had 11 bases not matched to a gene; V was cut back by 6 bases and J by 1 base. This CDR3 region has 17 residues. The CDR3 reads CASSRRGGTSAQETQYF. CDR3 nucleotides: TGTGCCAGCAGCCGAAGGGGGGGGACTAGCGCCCAAGAGACCCAGTACTTC.

The chain joins TRBV6-1 to TRBJ2-5; TRBD2 matches 8 bases. This CDR3 region has 16 residues. V lost 3 bases to trimming and J lost 5 bases; unmatched junction nucleotides: 11. Germline assignment: CDR1 MNHNS and CDR2 SASEGT. In DNA, the CDR3 is TGTGCCAGCAGTGAGCGGTGGGGGACTAGTCGGGAGACCCAGTACTTC. Amino acid sequence: CASSERWGTSRETQYF.

The chain recombines TRBV5-1 with TRBJ1-1; unclear D gene. V dropped 5 bases and J dropped 1 base, with 6 bases sitting between them. Germline CDR1 reads SGHRS; CDR2 reads YFSETQ. This CDR3 region has 12 residues. The CDR3 nucleotides read TGCGCCAGCAGAGAGGGGAACACTGAAGCTTTCTTT. Amino acid sequence: CASREGNTEAFF.

V and J are TRBV28 and TRBJ2-7; 7 bases match TRBD1. After removal of 7 bases from V and 5 bases from J, the junction contained 8 bases not matched to a gene. Germline V gene sequence: CDR1 MDHEN, CDR2 SYDVKM. The CDR3 totals 13 residues. As DNA, the CDR3 is TGTGCCAGCACCAGGACAGGATACAACGAGCAGTACTTC. It codes for CASTRTGYNEQYF.

This clone has only one observation. V usage is TRBV25-1 and J usage is TRBJ2-3, with 8 bases matching TRBD1. The junction had 6 bases not matched to a gene; V was cut back by 4 bases and J by 0 bases. This CDR3 contains 16 residues. Germline-derived CDR1 and CDR2 are MGHDK and SYGVNS. The CDR3 DNA is TGTGCCAGCAGTGCTCGGGACAGGACTAGCACAGATACGCAGTATTTT. This encodes CASSARDRTSTDTQYF. The whole variable domain, filled in from reference TRBV25-1 and TRBJ2-3, reads EADIYQTPRYLVIGTGKKITLECSQTMGHDKMYWYQQDPGMELHLIHYSYGVNSTEKGDLSSESTVSRIRTEHFPLTLESARPSHTSQYLCASSARDRTSTDTQYFGPGTRLTVL.

DNA of the CDR3: TGTGCCAGCAGATCAGGGCGGGGAGAGACCCAGTACTTC. This translates into CASRSGRGETQYF. The V call is TRBV7-2, the J call TRBJ2-5; D is perhaps TRBD2 (6 bases). CDR3 length: 13 residues. Germline assignment: CDR1 SGHTA and CDR2 FQGNSA. Trimming took off 6 bases at V and 4 bases at J, with 12 bases between the two ends.

This clone turned up a few times. The CDR3 spells CASSEGLRGNYGYTF. The DNA for the CDR3 is TGTGCCAGCAGTGAAGGGCTCCGAGGGAACTATGGCTACACCTTC. The V gene is TRBV6-1, the J gene TRBJ1-2; D ambiguous. The length of the CDR3 is 15 residues. Per germline, CDR1 MNHNS and CDR2 SASEGT. Trimming cost V 1 base and J 2 bases, with 11 bases left between them.